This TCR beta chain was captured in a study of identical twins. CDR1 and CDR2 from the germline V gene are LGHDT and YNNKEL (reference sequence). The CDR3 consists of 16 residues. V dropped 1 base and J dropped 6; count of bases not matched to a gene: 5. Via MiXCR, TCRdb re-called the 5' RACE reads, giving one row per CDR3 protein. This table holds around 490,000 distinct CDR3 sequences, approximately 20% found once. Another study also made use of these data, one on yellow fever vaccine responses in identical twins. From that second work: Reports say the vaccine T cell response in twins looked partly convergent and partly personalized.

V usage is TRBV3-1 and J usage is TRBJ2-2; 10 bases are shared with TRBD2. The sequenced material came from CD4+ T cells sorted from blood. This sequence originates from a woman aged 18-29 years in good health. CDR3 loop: CASSQAGSGRSGELFF. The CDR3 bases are TGTGCCAGCAGCCAAGCTGGTAGCGGGAGGTCCGGGGAGCTGTTTTTT.